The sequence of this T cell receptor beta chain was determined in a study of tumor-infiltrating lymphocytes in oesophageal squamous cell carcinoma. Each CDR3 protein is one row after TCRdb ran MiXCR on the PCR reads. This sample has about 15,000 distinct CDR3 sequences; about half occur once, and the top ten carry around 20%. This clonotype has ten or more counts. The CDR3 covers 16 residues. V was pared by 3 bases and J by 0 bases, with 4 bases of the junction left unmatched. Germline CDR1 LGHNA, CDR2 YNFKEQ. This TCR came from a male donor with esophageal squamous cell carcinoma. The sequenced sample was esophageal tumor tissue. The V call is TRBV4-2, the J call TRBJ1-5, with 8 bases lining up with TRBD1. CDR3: CASSQQGAHSNQPQHF. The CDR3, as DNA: TGTGCCAGCAGCCAGCAGGGGGCCCATAGCAATCAGCCCCAGCATTTT.